This entry lists 20 T cell receptor beta chains sequenced from one sample in a study of post-analysis software for immune sequencing data. Overall study results and limits: Included in a set of four or five TRBV segments more frequent in patients than controls were TRBV5-6, TRBV5-1 and TRBV20-1.

Their specific antigens are unknown. Tagging with unique molecular identifiers was a feature of the TCR beta cDNA libraries. TCRdb used MiXCR to reprocess the PCR reads, holding one entry per CDR3 protein. The sample includes roughly 700,000 distinct CDR3 sequences, around 27% of them seen just once. Sequencing used blood. The source of these receptors is a girl aged 10 to 17 with multiple sclerosis.

This chain joins TRBV28 and TRBJ1-5, with D possibly TRBD1 on 6 matching bases. Looked up from germline, CDR1 is MDHEN and CDR2 is SYDVKM. V lost 2 bases and J 5 bases, leaving 16 bases between the germline ends. CDR3 length: 16 amino acids. The CDR3 DNA follows: TGTGCCAGCAGTTTAGTGACGGGGGGCCAGGATCAGCCCCAGCATTTT. Residues: CASSLVTGGQDQPQHF.

In its sample, this clonotype was seen a few times. This chain uses TRBV13 with TRBJ2-1, with 11 bases identical to TRBD2. V shed 6 bases, J shed 8 bases, and the junction held 12 bases outside the gene matches. The CDR3 has 16 residues. Germline CDR1 PRHDT, CDR2 FYEKMQ (reference sequence). CDR3 coding DNA: TGTGCCAGCAGTAATTACGGACTAGCGGGTTCCGATGAGCAGTTCTTC. As protein: CASSNYGLAGSDEQFF.

This sequence joins TRBV11-2 and TRBJ2-7; D may be TRBD1 (6 bases). CDR1 is SGHAT, CDR2 FQNNGV, per germline. V was pared by 5 bases and J by 2 bases, with 13 bases between. This CDR3 spans 14 amino acids. The CDR3 DNA reads as TGTGCCAGCAGCACCGGGACATGGCCCTACGAGCAGTACTTC. Residues: CASSTGTWPYEQYF.

CDR3 sequence: CSARDSSERYAYNEQYF. Written as DNA, the CDR3 is TGCAGTGCTAGAGATAGTTCGGAGAGATACGCCTACAATGAGCAGTACTTC. V usage is TRBV20-1 and J usage is TRBJ2-1, with unresolved D. The J call is uncertain, as TRBJ2-7 better fits the DNA end. The CDR3 covers 17 residues. CDR1 is DFQATT and CDR2 is SNEGSKA in the germline V gene (reference sequence).

Remarks on this clonotype: Its ends do not fully match the called genes, so a read error is possible. The gene calls are TRBV15 and TRBJ2-3; 11 bases are a match to TRBD2. Looked up from germline, CDR1 is LNHNV and CDR2 is YYDKDF (reference sequence). The CDR3 contains 15 residues. CDR3 in amino acids: CVTSRGLAGSDTQYF. In nucleotides, the CDR3 is TGTGTCACCAGCCGCGGACTAGCGGGCTCAGATACGCAGTATTTT. The variable domain in full, with the rest retrieved from reference TRBV15 and TRBJ2-3, is DAMVIQNPRYQVTQFGKPVTLSCSQTLNHNVMYWYQQKSSQAPKLLFHYYDKDFNNEADTPDNFQSRRPNTSFCFLDIRSPGLGDTAMYLCVTSRGLAGSDTQYFGPGTRLTVL.

V usage is TRBV28 and J usage is TRBJ1-2; D remains unclear. The CDR3 has 14 residues. Trimming left V 3 bases short and J 4 bases short, with 12 bases between. Germline V gene lookup returns CDR1 MDHEN and CDR2 SYDVKM. The CDR3 reads CASSLGGNAYGYTF. DNA for the CDR3: TGTGCCAGCAGTTTGGGTGGGAACGCCTATGGCTACACCTTC.

This clonotype was seen a few times. This chain joins TRBV12-3 or TRBV12-4 and TRBJ2-3; the D is unclear. The CDR3 runs 11 residues. Deletions cut 5 bases from V and 6 bases from J, with 6 bases between. The CDR3 DNA reads TGTGCCAGCAGTGACTCCGATACGCAGTATTTT. Encoded protein: CASSDSDTQYF.

As concerns this clonotype: Since no conserved phenylalanine or tryptophan closes the CDR3, a read error is the likely cause. The chain combines TRBV12-3 or TRBV12-4 with TRBJ2-7; 7 bases agree with TRBD1. This CDR3 contains 12 residues. The V and J ends lost 3 bases and 6 bases, in that order; junction bases with no gene match: 2. The DNA for the CDR3 is TGTGCCAGCAGTTTCCACAGGGGCGAGCAGTACTTA. This sequence encodes CASSFHRGEQYL.

This rearrangement joins TRBV20-1 to TRBJ2-1; no clear D gene. Germline CDR1 reads DFQATT; CDR2 reads SNEGSKA (reference sequence). V was trimmed by 5 bases and J by 10 bases, leaving 12 bases between them. The CDR3 runs to 11 residues. The CDR3 DNA reads as TGCAGTGCTGGTAGCTCCTACGAGCAGTTCTTC. Its protein product is CSAGSSYEQFF.

The chain couples TRBV5-1 to TRBJ2-1; 10 nucleotides line up with TRBD2. Germline V lookup: CDR1 SGHRS, CDR2 YFSETQ. The CDR3 totals 18 residues. The ends lost 4 bases at V and 0 bases at J; junction bases unmatched: 10. The CDR3 sequence: CASSRSGGSLSSYNEQFF. In DNA, the CDR3 is TGCGCCAGCAGCCGTAGCGGGGGGTCCTTGAGCTCCTACAATGAGCAGTTCTTC.

This chain uses TRBV20-1 with TRBJ1-1; D remains ambiguous. The length of the CDR3 is 15 residues. Germline CDR1 and CDR2: DFQATT and SNEGSKA (reference sequence). The germline V and J ends were trimmed by 6 bases and 0 bases, with 17 bases remaining between them. The CDR3 region is CSAEPRPSLNTEAFF. Written as DNA, the CDR3 is TGCAGTGCGGAGCCTCGACCGAGTTTGAACACTGAAGCTTTCTTT.

The gene calls are TRBV20-1 and TRBJ2-1, with 7 bases lining up with TRBD2. CDR3 length: 16 amino acids. Trimming at V came to 7 bases and at J to 1 base, leaving 13 bases not matched to a gene. Germline values: CDR1 DFQATT, CDR2 SNEGSKA (reference sequence). CDR3 residues: CSGVKGKRGSYNEQFF. CDR3 bases: TGCAGTGGCGTAAAGGGAAAGCGGGGATCCTACAATGAGCAGTTCTTC.

The gene calls are TRBV12-3 or TRBV12-4 and TRBJ2-5; D gene ambiguous. Trimming cost V 3 bases and J 5 bases, with 10 bases left between them. The CDR3 is 13 residues long. The CDR3 is CASSFRVAETQYF. For the CDR3, the DNA is TGTGCCAGCAGTTTTCGGGTGGCTGAGACCCAGTACTTC.

This clonotype has more than one count but fewer than ten. The CDR3 is CASSEPDRNEQFF. For the CDR3, the DNA is TGTGCCAGCAGTGAGCCGGACAGAAATGAGCAGTTCTTC. The gene calls are TRBV25-1 and TRBJ2-1, with D possibly TRBD1 on 6 matching bases. The germline V gene encodes CDR1 MGHDK and CDR2 SYGVNS. The CDR3 extends over 13 amino acids. The ends were cut back, 3 bases at V and 7 bases at J, with 10 bases in the middle.

This clonotype has more than one count but fewer than ten. This sequence joins TRBV29-1 and TRBJ2-1; D is ambiguous. V shed 6 bases and J shed 8 bases, with 20 bases lying between them. The germline CDR1 and CDR2 sequences are SQVTM and ANQGSEA. This CDR3 contains 14 residues. The CDR3 loop is CSVAPRVVGYEQFF. For the CDR3, the DNA is TGCAGCGTCGCCCCCCGGGTTGTGGGTTATGAGCAGTTCTTC.

As regards this clonotype: Its ends do not fully match the called genes, so a read error is possible. The genes are TRBV6-5 and TRBJ2-3, with D uncertain. The CDR3 contains 11 residues. CDR1 and CDR2 (germline): MNHEY, SVGAGI. The CDR3 is CAGSYLSTQYF. The CDR3 nucleotides are TGTGCCGGCAGTTACCTTAGTACGCAGTATTTT.

This chain uses TRBV20-1 with TRBJ2-5; D gene unclear. Germline V lookup: CDR1 DFQATT, CDR2 SNEGSKA (reference sequence). The CDR3 spans 19 residues. V lost 0 bases to trimming and J lost 1 base, with 24 bases between them. The CDR3 nucleotides are TGCAGTGCTAGAGACTTACGGGCGGTTTATAGAGTCACCCAAGAGACCCAGTACTTC. Translating gives CSARDLRAVYRVTQETQYF.

This rearrangement joins TRBV5-1 to TRBJ2-3; TRBD1 matches at 10 bases. The CDR3 length is 14 residues. Germline V lookup: CDR1 SGHRS, CDR2 YFSETQ. V lost 4 bases, J lost 4 bases, and 3 bases stayed unmatched. CDR3 nucleotides: TGCGCCAGCAGCCTCGGGACAGGGGCAGATACGCAGTATTTT. The encoded protein is CASSLGTGADTQYF.

This clonotype was picked up a small number of times. V gene TRBV3-1 combines with J gene TRBJ1-4; 7 bases fit TRBD1. The CDR3 runs 19 residues. V was pared by 3 bases and J by 0 bases, with 13 bases of the junction left unmatched. The V gene's germline CDR1 is LGHDT and CDR2 YNNKEL (reference sequence). The CDR3 region is CASSHARGSPFATNEKLFF. For the CDR3, the DNA is TGTGCCAGCAGCCATGCCAGGGGGTCCCCCTTTGCAACTAATGAAAAACTGTTTTTT.

At least ten counts were recorded for this clonotype. The rearrangement links TRBV20-1 to TRBJ2-7; 7 bases fit TRBD2. The CDR3 is 13 residues long. Germline V gene sequence: CDR1 DFQATT, CDR2 SNEGSKA (reference sequence). The trim removed 4 bases at V and 1 base at J, leaving 4 bases unmatched. CDR3 amino acids: CSAIERGSYEQYF. CDR3 DNA: TGCAGTGCTATCGAGCGGGGTTCCTACGAGCAGTACTTC.